This TCR beta chain is from a study of blood T cells in healthy people across ages. Turning to the study itself: Template-switching capture recovered about one barcoded beta molecule per two T cells. Overall study findings and caveats: More naive CD4+ cells and higher diversity marked long-lived donors relative to aged donors. Getting older went along with TCR beta diversity per million T cells dropping roughly linearly.

Regarding this clonotype: Antigen unknown.

The germline V and J ends were trimmed by 1 base and 3 bases, with 14 bases remaining between them. Germline CDR1 and CDR2: SGHRS and YFSETQ. The CDR3 has 15 amino acids. Per-sample yields of isolated PBMCs were at least 6 million. A sample-barcoded 5' primer and a J-beta primer mix were used in a second PCR of roughly 6 to 12 cycles. One entry per CDR3 protein results from TCRdb running MiXCR on the 5' RACE reads. The sample lists about 640,000 distinct CDR3 sequences, about 30% occurring once. Sequencing input: blood. The chain is built from TRBV5-1 and TRBJ2-7, with D perhaps TRBD1 or TRBD2 (5 bases each). The source is a woman aged 80 or older in good health. As DNA, the CDR3 is TGCGCCAGCAGCTTGCGGCCGGGGACGGACTACGAGCAGTACTTC. It is translated as CASSLRPGTDYEQYF.